Reported below is one T cell receptor (beta chain). The clone's antigen remains unknown. Base quality data are lacking; no much larger clone is found one base away. This record comes from a study of blood T cell repertoires in COVID-19 (dated by TCRdb to 2018 to 2020). About the investigation overall: Collaborator samples came from the United States, Italy and Spain and covered acute and convalescent phases of COVID-19. The prospective study material was composed of cDNA or gDNA derived from T cells, B-cell-depleted T cells, or PBMCs. The dataset comprised deeply sampled blood TCRbeta repertoires from subjects exposed to, actively infected with, or recovered from COVID-19. The repertoires were made available in a free public database intended to serve as a resource for research on the immune response to SARS-CoV-2. The samples were drawn from two sources: the first 160 participants of the ongoing ImmuneRACE study, and 1,000 to 1,500 subjects contributed by 6 global collaborators. The sample metadata nearly always contained a de-identified subject ID, COVID-19 status, age in years and sex. HLA class I and class II types, where available, came from metadata supplied by the sample provider rather than from assay-based typing.

The paper's findings and limits, for the study overall: The amount of clinical and demographic metadata varied by source and participant and was provided uncurated.

TCRbeta CDR3 regions were amplified from genomic DNA by means of the immunoSEQ Assay, a bias-controlled multiplex PCR. In the source study's methods: Within the assay, amplification of reference gene primers was used to estimate how many nucleated cells each sample contained. To quantify the absolute abundance of each unique TCRbeta CDR3 rearrangement, sequence reads were collapsed and filtered. Productive Simpson clonality was computed per sample as the square root of Simpson's diversity index over productive rearrangements. This immuneACCESS table, as held by TCRdb, lists in-frame sequences with V and J called but not all clones. Of the missing ones, under half trace to an unresolved V gene in checked studies; the others have no known cause. The DNA was the basis for D and trimming; V, J and clone size are from that table. The sample table lists roughly 140,000 clones, around 84% of them with a count of one. The ten most abundant clones make up more than 2% of the sample.

Whole blood was collected in K2EDTA tubes by collaborating institutions according to the institutions' own protocols. For TCRbeta analysis, collaborators shipped samples as frozen whole blood, isolated PBMCs, or DNA extracted from either of those sample types. Specimen: peripheral blood. The TCR comes from a man aged 70-80 years with acute or convalescent COVID-19.

The DNA is as follows: TGTGCCAGTAGTATGGGTTTAAAGACAGGGCACGAGCAGTACTTC. This translates into CASSMGLKTGHEQYF. The chain employs TRBV19 and TRBJ2-7, with TRBD1 matching 7 junction bases. The CDR3, cysteine through phenylalanine, is 15 amino acids long. Only the CDR3 DNA is retained, 45 bases long and in frame from the first base. The germline V gene encodes CDR1 LNHDA and CDR2 SQIVND (reference sequence). From V the trimming removes 3 bases and from J it removes 5 bases, while the gene matches leave 10 bases of the junction unaccounted for.